The entry that follows covers one TCR beta chain sequence. The antigen is unknown. These data are taken from a study of T cell responses to AZD1222 COVID-19 vaccine. Findings of the study overall: Donors in the cohort were predominantly white British and more often female, and clonal diversity was possibly underestimated. Vaccination with two AZD1222 doses was followed by a rise in Spike-specific TCR breadth and depth.

Sequenced by immunoSEQ multiplex PCR; TCRdb stores in-frame clones only, minus some. This sample carries about 100,000 clones, 70% to 90% of them seen once, and the ten largest clones take 2% to 2.5%. This CDR3 has 19 amino acids. V shed 0 bases and J 2 bases; nucleotides not matched to a gene: 11. The germline gives CDR1 KGHSH, CDR2 LQKENI. Sequenced material: peripheral blood, taken 28 days after the second AZD1222 dose. The V gene is TRBV18, the J gene TRBJ2-5; 11 nucleotides agree with TRBD2. The TCR was taken from an adult who received the AZD1222 COVID-19 vaccine. The CDR3 region has the DNA TGTGCCAGCTCACCACCTTTTTTACTAGCGGGAGCCCTACAAGAGACCCAGTACTTC. Translating gives CASSPPFLLAGALQETQYF.